The clone carrying this T cell receptor (beta chain) was recorded many times. Its antigen remains unidentified. The CDR3 end falls 3 residues outside the read, so it is completed with the germline J gene. Method: immunoSEQ multiplex PCR; TCRdb's copy keeps in-frame clones and lacks some. Recorded here are about 45,000 clones, with no singletons, and the ten leading clones hold about 0.68%. The data stem from a study of T cell clonality in common variable immunodeficiency. Whole-study findings and limits: Fewer deletions and N-nucleotide insertions were reportedly seen in common variable immunodeficiency TCR beta sequences.

CDR3 length equals 13 residues. Germline CDR1 reads SGHTA; CDR2 reads FQGNSA. The V and J genes are TRBV7-2 and TRBJ1-2, with D perhaps matching TRBD1 (5 bases). The sequenced material came from peripheral blood mononuclear cells. The receptor was isolated from a person between 18 and 75 years old in good health. The CDR3 spells CASSPEGRRGYTF. The DNA read from the CDR3 is TGTGCCAGCAGCCCGGAGGGGCGCCGGGGC.